Following are 6 T cell receptor beta chains from one sample sequenced in a study of CD8 T cells in Susac syndrome. Random hexamers were used to reverse transcribe an amount of roughly 0.5 to 1 ug RNA. In TCRdb, the immunoSEQ multiplex PCR reads were re-called with MiXCR into one record per CDR3 protein. The sample has 250,000 to 350,000 distinct CDR3 sequences, about 92% seen once; the top ten hold 0.06% to 0.075%. The sample comprised CD4+ T cells from PBMCs. The receptor source for this set is a human donor with multiple sclerosis.

This chain joins TRBV19 and TRBJ2-4; TRBD1 is a possible D gene (5 bases). CDR3 length: 13 amino acids. Trimming removed 3 bases at V and 10 bases at J, with 13 bases between. Germline V gene sequence: CDR1 LNHDA, CDR2 SQIVND (reference sequence). The CDR3 protein is CASSISRVNIQYF. Written as DNA, the CDR3 is TGTGCCAGTAGTATCTCCAGGGTTAATATTCAGTACTTC. The variable domain in full, completed from reference TRBV19 and TRBJ2-4, reads DGGITQSPKYLFRKEGQNVTLSCEQNLNHDAMYWYRQDPGQGLRLIYYSQIVNDFQKGDIAEGYSVSREKKESFPLTVTSAQKNPTAFYLCASSISRVNIQYFGAGTRLSVL.

Remarks on this clonotype: Germline is not matched at one junction end, which may reflect a read error. CDR3 residues: CASSLTGGSGANVLTF. Here the CDR3 DNA reads TGTGCTAGCAGCTTGACGGGGGGCTCTGGGGCCAACGTCCTGACTTTC. The chain couples TRBV7-7 to TRBJ2-6; 7 bases are a match to TRBD2. CDR1 is SSHAT, CDR2 FNYEAQ, per germline (reference sequence). The CDR3 runs to 16 residues. Complete variable domain (other parts from reference TRBV7-7 and TRBJ2-6): GAGVSQSPRYKVTKRGQDVTLRCDPISSHATLYWYQQALGQGPEFLTYFNYEAQPDKSGLPSDRFSAERPEGSISTLTIQRTEQRDSAMYRCASSLTGGSGANVLTFGAGSRLTVL.

This chain links TRBV5-8 with TRBJ2-3, with D possibly matching TRBD2 (7 bases). Germline CDR1 and CDR2: SGHTS and YDEGEE. With 0 bases removed from V and 2 bases from J, the gap between germline ends came to 16 bases. The CDR3 runs 17 residues. CDR3 in DNA: TGTGCCAGCAGCTTGGTACGGGGGGCCCGGACCACAGATACGCAGTATTTT. This sequence encodes CASSLVRGARTTDTQYF.

The chain couples TRBV7-2 to TRBJ2-7, with D unresolved. This CDR3 has 14 amino acids. Trimming pared 1 base from V and 0 bases from J, leaving 7 bases between. Germline CDR1 SGHTA, CDR2 FQGNSA. CDR3 in amino acids: CASSLDRNSYEQYF. The DNA of the CDR3 is TGTGCCAGCAGCTTAGACAGAAACTCCTACGAGCAGTACTTC.

The chain combines TRBV7-9 with TRBJ1-1; D unresolved. CDR1 SEHNR and CDR2 FQNEAQ come from the germline V gene (reference sequence). Between the trimmed V and J ends, which lost 5 bases and 1 base, there was a span of 17 bases. The CDR3 is 16 residues long. CDR3 sequence reads: CASSAYSSRKNTEAFF. CDR3 nucleotides: TGTGCCAGCAGCGCCTACAGTTCCCGTAAGAACACTGAAGCTTTCTTT.

The chain uses TRBV19 and TRBJ2-3, with TRBD1 identical over 9 bases. The CDR3 extends over 13 amino acids. V shed 8 bases and J 6 bases; nucleotides not matched to a gene: 6. Germline V gene data show CDR1 as LNHDA and CDR2 as SQIVND (reference sequence). CDR3 nucleotide sequence: TGTGCCAGTGGGACAGGGCGCCGGGATACGCAGTATTTT. The encoded protein is CASGTGRRDTQYF.